This record concerns one TCR beta chain sequence. In the authors' methods: It was from reference gene primer amplification that nucleated cell counts were estimated. Sequencing used immunoSEQ multiplex PCR; TCRdb keeps in-frame clones, though not all of them. V, J and clone size were drawn from that table, and D and trimming were deduced from the DNA. The sample holds around 250,000 clones; around nine tenths are singletons and the top ten take 8.5% to 9%. This specimen belongs to a study of blood T cell repertoires in COVID-19. Study-level background: Both acute and convalescent COVID-19 samples were obtained from the United States, Italy and Spain. Sources were T cells, B-cell-depleted T cells, or PBMCs; the material itself was cDNA or gDNA.

The CDR3 has 15 residues. The germline gives CDR1 ENHRY, CDR2 SYGVKD. The V gene lost 3 bases and the J gene lost 3 bases, with 14 bases spanning the gap. The origin of this receptor is a man between 35 and 55 years old with active or convalescent COVID-19. Input material: peripheral blood. The chain is built from TRBV10-3 and TRBJ1-1; weak D call: TRBD1 (5 bases). CDR3 nucleotide sequence: TGTGCCATCAGTGAAGGTTTCGGAGGGGACACTGAAGCTTTCTTT. Encoded protein: CAISEGFGGDTEAFF.